The 10 T cell receptor beta chains reported below all come from one sample, sequenced in a study of cytomegalovirus exposure and HLA in healthy donors. PCR was performed using 60 Vbeta and 13 Jbeta primers. Produced via immunoSEQ multiplex PCR; TCRdb's table is partial and in-frame only. Among around 130,000 clones listed, more than 65% were seen once. Sequences were obtained from PBMCs. The receptors here all came from a woman aged 60 to 75 in good health and CMV-seropositive.

The gene calls are TRBV18 and TRBJ2-1; TRBD2 aligns across 9 bases. J lost 4 bases, V lost 6 bases, and 7 bases had no gene match. Germline CDR1 is KGHSH and CDR2 is LQKENI. The CDR3 runs to 15 residues. CDR3 coding DNA: TGTGCCAGCTCCGGCGGGGGGGCCAGGTACAATGAGCAGTTCTTC. It is translated as CASSGGGARYNEQFF.

The chain links TRBV5-6 to TRBJ2-7; D may be TRBD1 (6 bases). The CDR3 consists of 14 residues. The ends were cut back, 2 bases at V and 1 base at J, with 10 bases in the middle. Germline values: CDR1 SGHDT, CDR2 YYEEEE. The CDR3, as DNA: TGTGCCAGCAGCTTTAACAGGGTTTCCTACGAGCAGTACTTC. Its translation: CASSFNRVSYEQYF.

This chain connects TRBV19 to TRBJ2-7, with 9 nucleotides matching TRBD1. The J segment lost 5 bases and the V segment lost 6 bases, leaving 8 bases of the junction unmatched. The CDR3 totals 14 residues. Germline lookup yields CDR1 LNHDA and CDR2 SQIVND (reference sequence). DNA of the CDR3: TGTGCCAGTAGCCCTGGGACAGGGAAAGACGAGCAGTACTTC. Amino acid sequence: CASSPGTGKDEQYF. Looking up the rest from reference TRBV19 and TRBJ2-7 gives the full variable domain: DGGITQSPKYLFRKEGQNVTLSCEQNLNHDAMYWYRQDPGQGLRLIYYSQIVNDFQKGDIAEGYSVSREKKESFPLTVTSAQKNPTAFYLCASSPGTGKDEQYFGPGTRLTVT.

J is TRBJ1-1 and V is TRBV9, with D possibly TRBD1 on 6 matching bases. The V end was cut by 3 bases, the J end by 3 bases, with 15 bases between. The CDR3 extends over 15 amino acids. Germline loops: CDR1 SGDLS, CDR2 YYNGEE. For the CDR3, the DNA is TGTGCCAGCAGCGCCCCCCAGGGGCTCGACACTGAAGCTTTCTTT. It codes for CASSAPQGLDTEAFF.

The gene calls are TRBV5-1 and TRBJ2-5; possibly TRBD1 for D (6 bases). V was pared by 4 bases and J by 5 bases, with 12 bases between. The V gene's germline CDR1 is SGHRS and CDR2 YFSETQ. The CDR3 has 13 residues. The CDR3 loop is CASSPRGLETQYF. DNA for the CDR3: TGCGCCAGCAGCCCCAGGGGTCTGGAGACCCAGTACTTC.

The V and J genes are TRBV13 and TRBJ2-7; 9 nucleotides match TRBD1. Per germline, CDR1 PRHDT and CDR2 FYEKMQ (reference sequence). The length of the CDR3 is 17 residues. After removal of 5 bases from V and 6 bases from J, the junction contained 17 bases not matched to a gene. The CDR3 DNA reads TGTGCCAGCAGCCCAGGCTCCGGACAGGGGCGGCTCGGCGAGCAGTACTTC. Amino acids: CASSPGSGQGRLGEQYF.

The chain combines TRBV6-5 with TRBJ1-5; 7 bases map to TRBD1. CDR3 length: 14 amino acids. V dropped 5 bases and J dropped 3; count of bases not matched to a gene: 4. The germline V gene encodes CDR1 MNHEY and CDR2 SVGAGI. The CDR3 nucleotides read TGTGCCAGCAGTCGACAGGGAACCAATCAGCCCCAGCATTTT. It specifies CASSRQGTNQPQHF.

This clone was detected only a few times. J is TRBJ2-7 and V is TRBV7-8, with 8 bases fitting TRBD1. This CDR3 is 14 amino acids long. V shed 2 bases, J shed 6 bases, and the junction held 6 bases outside the gene matches. CDR1 and CDR2 (germline): SGHVS, FQNEAQ. CDR3 nucleotide sequence: TGTGCCAGCAGCTTATGGGACAGGCAGGGCGAGCAGTACTTC. Protein: CASSLWDRQGEQYF.

The V gene is TRBV6-5, the J gene TRBJ2-1, with a weak D call TRBD2 (7 bases). The CDR3 consists of 15 residues. Germline CDR1 is MNHEY and CDR2 is SVGAGI. V lost 7 bases to trimming and J lost 1 base, with 14 bases between them. The CDR3 coding sequence is TGTGCCAGCACCCGAAGGGGGGGATCCTACAATGAGCAGTTCTTC. It is translated as CASTRRGGSYNEQFF.

V usage is TRBV5-6 and J usage is TRBJ1-1, with D possibly matching TRBD1 (6 bases). Looked up from germline, CDR1 is SGHDT and CDR2 is YYEEEE. The CDR3 totals 14 residues. V lost 2 bases and J lost 3, with 11 bases in between. CDR3 region: CASSLQGSYTEAFF. The CDR3 nucleotides are TGTGCCAGCAGCTTACAGGGTAGCTACACTGAAGCTTTCTTT. Filled out from reference TRBV5-6 and TRBJ1-1, the complete variable domain reads DAGVTQSPTHLIKTRGQQVTLRCSPKSGHDTVSWYQQALGQGPQFIFQYYEEEERQRGNFPDRFSGHQFPNYSSELNVNALLLGDSALYLCASSLQGSYTEAFFGQGTRLTVV.